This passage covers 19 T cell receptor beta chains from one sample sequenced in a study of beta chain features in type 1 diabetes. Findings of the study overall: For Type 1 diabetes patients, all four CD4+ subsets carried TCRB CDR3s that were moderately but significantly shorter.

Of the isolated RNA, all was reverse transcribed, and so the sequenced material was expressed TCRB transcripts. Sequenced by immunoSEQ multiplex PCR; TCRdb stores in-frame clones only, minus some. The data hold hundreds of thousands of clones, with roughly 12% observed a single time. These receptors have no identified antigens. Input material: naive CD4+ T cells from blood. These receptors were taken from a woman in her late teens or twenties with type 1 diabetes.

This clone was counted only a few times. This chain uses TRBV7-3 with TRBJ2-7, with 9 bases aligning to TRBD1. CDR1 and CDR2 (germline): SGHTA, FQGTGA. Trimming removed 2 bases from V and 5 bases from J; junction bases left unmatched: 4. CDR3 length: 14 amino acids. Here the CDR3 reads CASSLWDRVHEQYF. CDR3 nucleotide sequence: TGTGCCAGCAGCTTATGGGACAGGGTCCACGAGCAGTACTTC.

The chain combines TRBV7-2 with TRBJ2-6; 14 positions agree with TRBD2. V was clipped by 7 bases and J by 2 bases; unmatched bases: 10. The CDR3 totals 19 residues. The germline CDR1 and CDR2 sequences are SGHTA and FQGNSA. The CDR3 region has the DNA TGTGCCAGCACCACGAGTCTGGGACTAGCGGGGGCTGGGGCCAACGTCCTGACTTTC. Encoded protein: CASTTSLGLAGAGANVLTF.

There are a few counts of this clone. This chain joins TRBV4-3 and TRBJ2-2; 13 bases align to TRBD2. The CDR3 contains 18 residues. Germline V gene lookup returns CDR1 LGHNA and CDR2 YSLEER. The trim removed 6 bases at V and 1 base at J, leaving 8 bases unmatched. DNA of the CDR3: TGCGCCAGCAGTCCGGGACTAGCGGGATCGGGGAACACCGGGGAGCTGTTTTTT. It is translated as CASSPGLAGSGNTGELFF.

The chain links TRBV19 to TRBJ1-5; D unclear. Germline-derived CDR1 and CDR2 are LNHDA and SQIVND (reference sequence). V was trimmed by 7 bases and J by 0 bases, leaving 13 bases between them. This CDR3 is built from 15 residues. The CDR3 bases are TGTGCCAGTAATCAGGTCTGGTATAGCAATCAGCCCCAGCATTTT. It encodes CASNQVWYSNQPQHF.

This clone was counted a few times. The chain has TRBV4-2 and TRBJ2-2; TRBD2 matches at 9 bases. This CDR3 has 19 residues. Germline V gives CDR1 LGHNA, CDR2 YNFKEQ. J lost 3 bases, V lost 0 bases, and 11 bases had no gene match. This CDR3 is CASSQEWLAGKLDTGELFF. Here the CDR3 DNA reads TGTGCCAGCAGCCAAGAGTGGCTAGCGGGAAAATTGGACACCGGGGAGCTGTTTTTT.

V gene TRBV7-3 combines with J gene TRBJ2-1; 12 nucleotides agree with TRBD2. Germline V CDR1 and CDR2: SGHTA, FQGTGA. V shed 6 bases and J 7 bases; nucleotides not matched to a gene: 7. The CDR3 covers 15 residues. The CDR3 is CASRLAGGGANEQFF. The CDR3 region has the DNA TGTGCCAGCAGACTAGCGGGAGGAGGCGCAAATGAGCAGTTCTTC.

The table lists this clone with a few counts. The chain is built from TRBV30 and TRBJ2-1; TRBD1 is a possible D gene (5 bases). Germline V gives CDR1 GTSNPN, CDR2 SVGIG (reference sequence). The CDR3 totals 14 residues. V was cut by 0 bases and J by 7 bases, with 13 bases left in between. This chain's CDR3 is CAWSVDRGSNEQFF. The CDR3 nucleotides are TGTGCCTGGAGTGTAGACAGAGGCAGTAATGAGCAGTTCTTC.

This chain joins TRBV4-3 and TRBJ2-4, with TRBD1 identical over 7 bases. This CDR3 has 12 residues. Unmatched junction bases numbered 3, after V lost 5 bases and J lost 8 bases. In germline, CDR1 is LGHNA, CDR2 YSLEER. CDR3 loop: CASSKQGDIQYF. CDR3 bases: TGCGCCAGCAGCAAGCAGGGGGACATTCAGTACTTC.

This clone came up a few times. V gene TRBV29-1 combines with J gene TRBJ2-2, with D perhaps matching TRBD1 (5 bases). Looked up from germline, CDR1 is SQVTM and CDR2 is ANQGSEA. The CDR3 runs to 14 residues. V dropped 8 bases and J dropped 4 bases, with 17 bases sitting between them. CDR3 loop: CSKSGYLSTGELFF. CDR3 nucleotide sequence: TGCAGCAAATCAGGGTATCTGAGCACCGGGGAGCTGTTTTTT.

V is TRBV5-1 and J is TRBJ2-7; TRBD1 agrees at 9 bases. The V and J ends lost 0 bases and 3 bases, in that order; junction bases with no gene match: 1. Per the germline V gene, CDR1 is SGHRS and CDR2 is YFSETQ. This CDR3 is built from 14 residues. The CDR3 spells CASSLEGQGYEQYF. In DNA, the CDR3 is TGCGCCAGCAGCTTGGAGGGACAGGGCTACGAGCAGTACTTC.

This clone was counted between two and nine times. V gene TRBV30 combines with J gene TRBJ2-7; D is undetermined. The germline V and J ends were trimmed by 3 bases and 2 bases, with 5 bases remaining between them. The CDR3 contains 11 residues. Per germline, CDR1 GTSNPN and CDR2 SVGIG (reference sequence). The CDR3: CAWSLAYEQYF. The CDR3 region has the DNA TGTGCCTGGAGCCTAGCCTACGAGCAGTACTTC.

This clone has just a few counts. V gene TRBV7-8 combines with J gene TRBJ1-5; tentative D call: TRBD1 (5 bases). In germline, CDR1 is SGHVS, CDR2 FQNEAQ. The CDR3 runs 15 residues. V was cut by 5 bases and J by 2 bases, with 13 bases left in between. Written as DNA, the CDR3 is TGTGCCAGCAGCGCCGCAGGGCAAGGCAATCAGCCCCAGCATTTT. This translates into CASSAAGQGNQPQHF.

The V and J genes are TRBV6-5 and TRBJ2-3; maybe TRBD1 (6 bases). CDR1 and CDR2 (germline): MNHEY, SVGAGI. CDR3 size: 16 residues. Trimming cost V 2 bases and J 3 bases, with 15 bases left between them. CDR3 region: CASSYQGGVSTDTQYF. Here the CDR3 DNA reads TGTGCCAGCAGTTACCAAGGGGGAGTGAGTACAGATACGCAGTATTTT.

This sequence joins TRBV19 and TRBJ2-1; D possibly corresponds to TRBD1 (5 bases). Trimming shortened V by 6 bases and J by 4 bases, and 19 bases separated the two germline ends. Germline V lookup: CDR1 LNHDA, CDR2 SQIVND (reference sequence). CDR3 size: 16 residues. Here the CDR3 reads CASSNYGQRPYNEQFF. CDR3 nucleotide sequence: TGTGCCAGTAGCAATTACGGACAACGGCCGTACAATGAGCAGTTCTTC.

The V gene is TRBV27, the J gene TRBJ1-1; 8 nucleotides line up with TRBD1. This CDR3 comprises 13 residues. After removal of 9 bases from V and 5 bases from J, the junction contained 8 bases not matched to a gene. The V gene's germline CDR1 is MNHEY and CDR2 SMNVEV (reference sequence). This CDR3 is CASQGARWTEAFF. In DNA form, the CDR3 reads TGTGCCAGTCAGGGGGCCCGGTGGACTGAAGCTTTCTTT.

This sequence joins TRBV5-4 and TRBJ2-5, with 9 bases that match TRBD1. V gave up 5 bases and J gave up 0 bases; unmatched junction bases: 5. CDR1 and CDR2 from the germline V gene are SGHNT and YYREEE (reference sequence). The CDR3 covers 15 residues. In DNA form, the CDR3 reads TGTGCCAGCAGTGCTGGGACAGGGTACCAAGAGACCCAGTACTTC. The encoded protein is CASSAGTGYQETQYF.

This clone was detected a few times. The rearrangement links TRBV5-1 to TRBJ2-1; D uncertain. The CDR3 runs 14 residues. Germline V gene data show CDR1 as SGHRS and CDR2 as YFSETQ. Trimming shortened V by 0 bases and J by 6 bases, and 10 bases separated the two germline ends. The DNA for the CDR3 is TGCGCCAGCAGCTTGGTAGTGGTATCCAATGAGCAGTTCTTC. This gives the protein CASSLVVVSNEQFF.

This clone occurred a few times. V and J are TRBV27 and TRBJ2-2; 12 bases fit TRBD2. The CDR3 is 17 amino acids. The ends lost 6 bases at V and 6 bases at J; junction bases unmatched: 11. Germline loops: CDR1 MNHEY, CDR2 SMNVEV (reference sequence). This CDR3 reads CASSQPPTSGSAGELFF. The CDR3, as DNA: TGTGCCAGCAGCCAACCTCCGACTAGCGGGAGTGCCGGGGAGCTGTTTTTT.

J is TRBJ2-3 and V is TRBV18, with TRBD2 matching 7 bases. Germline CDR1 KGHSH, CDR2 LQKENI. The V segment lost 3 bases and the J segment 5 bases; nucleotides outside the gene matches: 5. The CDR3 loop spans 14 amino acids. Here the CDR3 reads CASSPPGTKDTQYF. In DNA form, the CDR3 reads TGTGCCAGCTCACCCCCCGGGACTAAAGATACGCAGTATTTT.